A single sample is the source of the 4 T cell receptor beta chains below, sequenced in a study of blood T cell repertoires in COVID-19. Sequenced by immunoSEQ multiplex PCR; TCRdb stores in-frame clones only, minus some. The sample carries around 290,000 clones, about 89% recorded once. The source material was PBMCs or T cells enriched from blood (not recorded which). These receptors were collected from a woman aged 40 to 50 who had recovered from COVID-19.

The rearrangement uses TRBV3-1 (or the pseudogene TRBV3-2) and TRBJ2-2, with 7 nucleotides matching TRBD2. The CDR3 is made up of 17 amino acids. Germline lookup yields CDR1 LGHDT and CDR2 YNNKEL (reference sequence). V trimming: 5 bases; J trimming: 0 bases; junction bases outside the gene matches: 9. Here the CDR3 reads CASSKTGGTANTGELFF. The CDR3 bases are TGTGCCAGCAGCAAGACCGGGGGGACTGCGAACACCGGGGAGCTGTTTTTT.

This rearrangement joins TRBV19 to TRBJ1-5; 7 bases line up with TRBD1. CDR3 size: 15 residues. Germline lookup yields CDR1 LNHDA and CDR2 SQIVND (reference sequence). J gave up 6 bases and V 1 base, and 6 bases lay outside the gene matches. The CDR3 reads CASSIGQGRAQPQHF. In DNA, the CDR3 is TGTGCCAGTAGTATAGGACAGGGTCGGGCTCAGCCCCAGCATTTT.

This clone has just one count. V usage is TRBV5-4 and J usage is TRBJ1-5; D unresolved. CDR1 and CDR2 from the germline V gene are SGHNT and YYREEE (reference sequence). The CDR3 consists of 13 residues. Trimming stripped 0 bases from V and 4 bases from J, with 5 bases between. The CDR3: CASSLVGNQPQHF. Written as DNA, the CDR3 is TGTGCCAGCAGCTTGGTCGGGAATCAGCCCCAGCATTTT.

This chain uses TRBV2 with TRBJ1-1; TRBD1 is a possible D gene (6 bases). The germline gives CDR1 SNHLY, CDR2 FYNNEI. The CDR3 has 12 residues. The V gene lost 5 bases and the J gene lost 8 bases, with 12 bases spanning the gap. As DNA, the CDR3 is TGTGCCAGCAGTTTAAGAACAGGGGAAGCTTTCTTT. This gives the protein CASSLRTGEAFF.